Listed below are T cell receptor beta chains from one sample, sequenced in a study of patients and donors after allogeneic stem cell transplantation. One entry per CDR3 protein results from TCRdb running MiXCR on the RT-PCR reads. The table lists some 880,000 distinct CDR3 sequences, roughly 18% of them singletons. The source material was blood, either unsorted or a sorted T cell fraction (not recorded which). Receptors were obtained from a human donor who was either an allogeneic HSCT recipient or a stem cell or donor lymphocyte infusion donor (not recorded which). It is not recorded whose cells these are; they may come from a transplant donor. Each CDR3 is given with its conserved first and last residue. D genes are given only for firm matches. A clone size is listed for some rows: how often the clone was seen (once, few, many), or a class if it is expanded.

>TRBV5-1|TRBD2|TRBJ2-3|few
TGCGCCAGCAGCGATTCCCACGGGAGGGGCACAGATACGCAGTATTTT
CASSDSHGRGTDTQYF
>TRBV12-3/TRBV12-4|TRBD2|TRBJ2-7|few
TGTGCCAGCAGTTTAGAGGGAGCGGGGGGCTATGCCTACGAGCAGTACTTC
CASSLEGAGGYAYEQYF
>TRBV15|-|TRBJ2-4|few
TGTGCCACCAGCGGAGAAAAAACGAATCAAAACATTCAGTACTTC
CATSGEKTNQNIQYF
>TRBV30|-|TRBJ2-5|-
TGTGCCTGGACCCCTGTGGCCTCCTCGGGGGAGACCCAGTACTTC
CAWTPVASSGETQYF
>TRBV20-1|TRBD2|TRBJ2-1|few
TGCAGTGCTTTTAGCGGGAGACGTCAGTTCTTC
CSAFSGRRQFF
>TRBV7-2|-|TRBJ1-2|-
TGTGCCAGCAGCTTAGGCGGGCTGACACTGGATGGCTACACCTTC
CASSLGGLTLDGYTF
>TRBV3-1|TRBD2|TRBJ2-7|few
TGTGCCAGCAGCTCGGGACTAGAGTTCTACGAGCAGTACTTC
CASSSGLEFYEQYF
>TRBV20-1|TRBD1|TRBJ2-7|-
TGCAGTGCCTCCCCGCACTCCGGGACAGGGTCCAACGAGCAGTACTTC
CSASPHSGTGSNEQYF
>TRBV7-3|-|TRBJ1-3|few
TGTGCCAGCAGCTTAAAAAGACGGTGGGGTACAGCTGGAAACACCATATATTTT
CASSLKRRWGTAGNTIYF
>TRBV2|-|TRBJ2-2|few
TGTGCCAGTCACCCCCCCTCTAAGAACACCGGGGAGCTGTTTTTT
CASHPPSKNTGELFF
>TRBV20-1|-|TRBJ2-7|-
TGCAGTGCTAGAGAGGGCCTCCTCTCCTACGAGCAGTACTTC
CSAREGLLSYEQYF
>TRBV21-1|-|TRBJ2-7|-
TGTGCCAGCAGGAAAGGGATATCCTACGAGCAGTACTTC
CASRKGISYEQYF
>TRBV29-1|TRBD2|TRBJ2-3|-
TGCAGCGTTCCCCAGCGGGGGGGTACGCAGTATTTT
CSVPQRGGTQYF
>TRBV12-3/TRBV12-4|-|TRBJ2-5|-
TGTGCCAGCGCTGGCCGGGAGACCCAGTACTTC
CASAGRETQYF
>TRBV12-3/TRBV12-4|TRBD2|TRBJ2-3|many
TGTGCCAGCAGCACTAGCGGGAGCGATACGCAGTATTTT
CASSTSGSDTQYF
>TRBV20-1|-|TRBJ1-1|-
TGCAGTGCTAGAGAGGGTTCGGGGAACACTGAAGCTTTCTTT
CSAREGSGNTEAFF
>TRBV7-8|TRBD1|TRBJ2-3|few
TGTGCCAGCAGCCTTAGTGGCAGGGACAGGGGGCCAGATACGCAGTATTTT
CASSLSGRDRGPDTQYF
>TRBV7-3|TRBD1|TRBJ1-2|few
TGTGCCAGCAGCTCTTCGGGACAGGGGGGAAATGGCTACACCTTC
CASSSSGQGGNGYTF
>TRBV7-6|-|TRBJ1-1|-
TGTGCCAGCATCAACCCGTTGATGAACACTGAAGCTTTCTTT
CASINPLMNTEAFF
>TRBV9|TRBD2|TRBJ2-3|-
TGTGCCAGCAGCGATAGCGGGAGGGGAGATACGCAGTATTTT
CASSDSGRGDTQYF
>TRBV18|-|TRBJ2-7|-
TGTGCCAGCTCACAAGGACGGTATACCTACGAGCAGTACTTC
CASSQGRYTYEQYF
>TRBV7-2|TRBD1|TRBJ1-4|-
TGTGCCAGCAGCGCAGACAGGGGAAAAAATGAAAAACTGTTTTTT
CASSADRGKNEKLFF
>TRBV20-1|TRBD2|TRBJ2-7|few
TGCAGTGCTACTCGGGCGACTAGCGGGAGAAGGACCTACGAGCAGTACTTC
CSATRATSGRRTYEQYF
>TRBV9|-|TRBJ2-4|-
TGTGCCAGCAGCCCACGACAGGACCTAGCCAAAAACATTCAGTACTTC
CASSPRQDLAKNIQYF
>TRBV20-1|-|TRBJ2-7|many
TGCAGTGCTAGAGTACGTGGGACCTACGAGCAGTACTTC
CSARVRGTYEQYF
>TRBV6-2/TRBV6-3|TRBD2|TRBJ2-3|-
TGTGCCAGCAGTTACCTTCCGGGACTAGCGGGAGATACGCAGTATTTT
CASSYLPGLAGDTQYF
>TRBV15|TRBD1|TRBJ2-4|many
TGTGCCACCAGCAGGGACCCGGGACAGGGAAACATTCAGTACTTC
CATSRDPGQGNIQYF
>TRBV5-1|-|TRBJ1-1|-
TGCGCCAGCAGTTCATTGACCGCGAACACTGAAGCTTTCTTT
CASSSLTANTEAFF
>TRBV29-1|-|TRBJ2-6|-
TGCAGCGTCTGGAGCGGGTCTGGGGCCAACGTCCTGACTTTC
CSVWSGSGANVLTF
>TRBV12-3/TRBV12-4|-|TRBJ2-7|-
TGTGCCAGCAGATACGGGACATCGAGCTCCTACGAGCAGTACTTC
CASRYGTSSSYEQYF
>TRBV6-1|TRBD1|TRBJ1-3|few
TGTGCCAGCAGCCGGGACAGTTCGGTCGCTGGAAACACCATATATTTT
CASSRDSSVAGNTIYF
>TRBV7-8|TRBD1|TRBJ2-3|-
TGTGCCAGCAGCTTAGAAGGACAGGTCCTTAGCACAGATACGCAGTATTTT
CASSLEGQVLSTDTQYF
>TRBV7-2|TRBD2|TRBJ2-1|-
TGTGCCAGCAGCTCATCCGGGACTATCTATGAGCAGTTCTTC
CASSSSGTIYEQFF
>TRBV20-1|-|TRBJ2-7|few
TGCAGTGCTATTACGGGACAAACCTACGAGCAGTACTTC
CSAITGQTYEQYF
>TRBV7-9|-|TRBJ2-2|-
TGTGCCAGCCCACCCCCCTCCAGGGGCACCGGGGAGCTGTTTTTT
CASPPPSRGTGELFF
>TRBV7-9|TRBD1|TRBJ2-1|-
TGTGCCAGCAGCATAGGACAGGGGGTGGCTGCGGATGAGCAGTTCTTC
CASSIGQGVAADEQFF
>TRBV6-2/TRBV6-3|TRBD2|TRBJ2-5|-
TGTGCCAGCAGTGACGGGACTAGCGGGGGAGAGACCCAGTACTTC
CASSDGTSGGETQYF
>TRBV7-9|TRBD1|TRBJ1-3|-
TGTGCCAGCAGCTTAGCGGACAGGCGAAACACCATATATTTT
CASSLADRRNTIYF
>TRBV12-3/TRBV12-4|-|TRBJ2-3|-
TGTGCCGTCGGGTGGGTTCCCACAGATACGCAGTATTTT
CAVGWVPTDTQYF
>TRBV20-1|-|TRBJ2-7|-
TGCAGTGCTCCATATGGGAACGGTCTCCTCCACGAGCAGTACTTC
CSAPYGNGLLHEQYF
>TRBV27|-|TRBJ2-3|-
TGTGCCAGCAGTAGGGGACAAGGGTCCGCAGATACGCAGTATTTT
CASSRGQGSADTQYF
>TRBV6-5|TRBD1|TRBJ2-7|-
TGTGCCAGCAGTTACTCGGGACAGGGGAACCCGTACTTC
CASSYSGQGNPYF
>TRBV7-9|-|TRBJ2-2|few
TGTGCCAGCAGCTTAGATCGCCCTTACACCGGGGAGCTGTTTTTT
CASSLDRPYTGELFF
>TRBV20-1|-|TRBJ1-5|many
TGCAGTGCTAGCCAGGTAGGCGGCAATCAGCCCCAGCATTTT
CSASQVGGNQPQHF
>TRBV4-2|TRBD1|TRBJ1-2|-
TGTGCCTGCAGCCAAAACGACAGGGGTCGGGTGACCTATGGCTACACCTTC
CACSQNDRGRVTYGYTF
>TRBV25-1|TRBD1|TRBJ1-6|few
TGTGCCAGCAGTGAATCGTTTGGACAGGGCTATTCACCCCTCCACTTT
CASSESFGQGYSPLHF
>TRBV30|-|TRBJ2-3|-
TGTGCCTGGAGTCCGGGGCAAAGTACGCAGTATTTT
CAWSPGQSTQYF
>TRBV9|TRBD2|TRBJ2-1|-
TGTGCCAGCAGCGTAGGGGGGACTAGTCTCAATGAGCAGTTCTTC
CASSVGGTSLNEQFF
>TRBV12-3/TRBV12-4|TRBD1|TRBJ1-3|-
TGTGCCAGCAGTTTATTGGGACAGGGAAACACCATATATTTT
CASSLLGQGNTIYF
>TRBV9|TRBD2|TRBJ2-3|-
TGTGCCAGCGGCGCCGCGGGGGGGCAAGCAGATACGCAGTATTTT
CASGAAGGQADTQYF
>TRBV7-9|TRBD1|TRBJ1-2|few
TGTGCCAGCAGCCAGGACAGGCGTAACTATGGCTACACCTTC
CASSQDRRNYGYTF
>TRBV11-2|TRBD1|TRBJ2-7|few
TGTGCCAGCGGACAGGTAATCTACGAGCAGTACTTC
CASGQVIYEQYF
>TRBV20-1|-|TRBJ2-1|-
TGCAGTGCTAGAGCCCGCTTCCAACCCGAGCCCTACAATGAGCAGTTCTTC
CSARARFQPEPYNEQFF
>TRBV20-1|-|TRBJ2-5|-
TGCAGTGCTAAAGGATCTCGGAGCCCCCAAGAGACCCAGTACTTC
CSAKGSRSPQETQYF
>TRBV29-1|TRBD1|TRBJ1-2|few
TGCAGCGTCTATATACAGGGGGCCGGGGGCTACACCTTC
CSVYIQGAGGYTF
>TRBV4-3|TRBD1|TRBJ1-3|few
TGCGCCAGCAGCCAGGACACAGGACAGGGGGTCCCTGGAAACACCATATATTTT
CASSQDTGQGVPGNTIYF
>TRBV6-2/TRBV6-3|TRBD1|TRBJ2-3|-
TGTGCCAGCAGGCTCCGGGACAGACCCTCCGATACGCAGTATTTT
CASRLRDRPSDTQYF
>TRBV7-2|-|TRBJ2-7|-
TGTGCCAGCAGCTTAGAAGGGGCGTTCACCTACGAGCAGTACTTC
CASSLEGAFTYEQYF
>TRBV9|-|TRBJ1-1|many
TGTGCCAGCAGCCCACCTAACGGAGTGCCTGAAGCTTTCTTT
CASSPPNGVPEAFF
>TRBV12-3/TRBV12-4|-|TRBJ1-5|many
TGTGCCAGCAGTTTCTGGGAGGGGAACAATCAGCCCCAGCATTTT
CASSFWEGNNQPQHF